This T cell receptor beta chain comes out of a study of blood T cell repertoires in COVID-19. Study context: Samples taken during acute and convalescent COVID-19 were collected in the United States, Italy and Spain. T cells, B-cell-depleted T cells, or PBMCs supplied cDNA or gDNA.

In the study's own analysis: Cell counts per sample came from amplifying reference gene primers. Assay: immunoSEQ multiplex PCR; the TCRdb copy retains only in-frame clones and omits some. The D gene and trimming were derived from the DNA, and the V and J assignments and clone size from that table. The sample has around 180,000 clones, around 81% seen once; the top ten hold more than 10%. CDR1 SGHTA and CDR2 FQGNSA come from the germline V gene. CDR3 length: 15 residues. V lost 5 bases to trimming and J lost 4 bases, with 17 bases between them. Patients at the Seattle site were enrolled during active infection and followed longitudinally.

The clonotype was recovered from a woman older than 75 with COVID-19, enrolled during active disease. The chain recombines TRBV7-2 with TRBJ1-2; tentative D call: TRBD1 (5 bases). Sequenced sample: peripheral blood. The CDR3 spells CASSGRDKALYGYTF. The DNA of the CDR3 is TGTGCCAGCAGCGGCAGGGATAAGGCCCTCTATGGCTACACCTTC.